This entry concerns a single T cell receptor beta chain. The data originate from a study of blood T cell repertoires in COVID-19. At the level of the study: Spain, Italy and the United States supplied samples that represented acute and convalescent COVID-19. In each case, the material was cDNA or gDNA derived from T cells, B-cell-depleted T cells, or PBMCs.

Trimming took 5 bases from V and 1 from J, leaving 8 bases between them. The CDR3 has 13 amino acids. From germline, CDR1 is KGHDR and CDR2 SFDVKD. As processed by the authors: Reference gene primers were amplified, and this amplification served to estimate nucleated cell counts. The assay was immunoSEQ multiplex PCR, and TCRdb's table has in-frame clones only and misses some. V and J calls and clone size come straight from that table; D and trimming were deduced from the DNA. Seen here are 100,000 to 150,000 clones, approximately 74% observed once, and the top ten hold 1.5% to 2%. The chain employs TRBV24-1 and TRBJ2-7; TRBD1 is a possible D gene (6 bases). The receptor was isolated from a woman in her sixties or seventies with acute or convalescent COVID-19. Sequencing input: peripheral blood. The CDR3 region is CATSAGQSYEQYF. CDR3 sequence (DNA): TGTGCCACCAGTGCGGGACAATCCTACGAGCAGTACTTC.